This TCR beta chain was identified during a study of blood T cell repertoires in COVID-19 (dated by TCRdb to 2019 to 2021). Broadly, across the study: Collaborator samples came from the United States, Italy and Spain and covered acute and convalescent phases of COVID-19. The sample metadata nearly always contained a de-identified subject ID, COVID-19 status, age in years and sex. Where HLA class I and class II types were available, the types were taken from metadata supplied by the sample provider, not from assay-based typing. The samples were drawn from two sources: the first 160 participants of the ongoing ImmuneRACE study, and fewer than 1,500 subjects contributed by 6 global collaborators. The prospective study material was composed of cDNA or gDNA derived from T cells, B-cell-depleted T cells, or PBMCs. The repertoires were released in a freely available public database intended as a resource for research on the immune response to SARS-CoV-2. The dataset comprised deeply sampled blood TCRbeta repertoires from subjects exposed to, actively infected with, or recovered from COVID-19.

V is pared back by 4 bases and J by 1 base, with 13 bases lying between the germline termini. The germline V gene supplies CDR1 SNHLY and CDR2 FYNNEI. The CDR3 measures 15 amino acids from cysteine to phenylalanine. Here the CDR3 DNA is all that survives: 45 bases in frame from base 1. Another Seattle source contributed samples from volunteer blood donors who had recovered from COVID-19. Collaborating institutions collected whole blood in K2EDTA tubes following their own protocols. For TCRbeta analysis, collaborators shipped samples as frozen whole blood, isolated PBMCs, or DNA extracted from either of those sample types. Remarks on this clone: Its recognized antigen is unknown. No much larger clone is present one base from it, and per-base qualities are unavailable.

General study outcomes and caveats: Clinical and demographic metadata were provided uncurated, with the amount varying by source and participant.

TCRbeta CDR3 regions were amplified from genomic DNA using the immunoSEQ Assay, a bias-controlled multiplex PCR. Processing in the source paper ran as follows. The number of nucleated cells in each sample was estimated from the amplification of reference gene primers within the assay. To quantify the absolute abundance of each unique TCRbeta CDR3 rearrangement, sequence reads were collapsed and filtered. Productive Simpson clonality was computed per sample as the square root of Simpson's diversity index over productive rearrangements. Imported from immuneACCESS, the table was reduced by TCRdb to in-frame sequences with V and J called. These copies leave out some clones; in studies compared against another copy, an unresolved V gene accounts for under half, and the cause of the remainder is not known. V and J calls and clone size come straight from that table; D and trimming were deduced from the DNA. The sample has 200,000 to 250,000 clones on record, under 90% of them singletons. The top ten clones comprise 5.1% of the sample.

The sequencing input was peripheral blood. This receptor was identified in a woman aged 55-70 years who had recovered from COVID-19. This receptor chain uses TRBV2 and TRBJ1-1; no confident D gene assignment can be made. The DNA sequence reads TGTGCCAGCAGTGCAAGCAGGCTCGCGAACACTGAAGCTTTCTTT. Translated, it reads CASSASRLANTEAFF.